This T cell receptor (beta chain) originates from a study of beta chain features in type 1 diabetes. The CDR3 extends over 13 amino acids. V was trimmed by 7 bases and J by 0 bases, leaving 9 bases between them. Germline values: CDR1 LGHNA, CDR2 YSLEER. This clone was found a few times. The antigen is unknown. Points from the study as a whole: People with Type 1 diabetes carried modestly yet significantly shorter TCRB CDR3s in all four CD4+ subsets. The naive, central memory and Treg TCRB repertoires showed an apparent similarity that was greater among patients than among healthy donors.

The authors reverse transcribed all of the isolated RNA, so sequencing captured expressed TCRB transcripts. Libraries were prepared by immunoSEQ multiplex PCR; TCRdb keeps only in-frame clonotypes and omits some of them. The data contain some 370,000 clones, 8.5% to 10% of them singletons. One heparinised blood draw, averaging roughly 110 mL, came from each donor. The clonotype originates from a man aged 25 to 40 with type 1 diabetes. The chain recombines TRBV4-3 with TRBJ1-2; D is uncertain. Sequenced sample: central memory CD4+ T cells from blood. The DNA for the CDR3 is TGCGCCAGCAAACACCGAGCTAACTATGGCTACACCTTC. Amino acids: CASKHRANYGYTF.